Sequencing of this TCR beta chain was carried out in a study of T cells in Graves' hyperthyroidism and ophthalmopathy. Study at large: Peripheral blood samples were taken at initial diagnosis, prior to any treatment.

The CDR3 sequence is 15 residues long. The V end lost 6 bases, the J end lost 6 bases, and 20 bases lay between the germline ends. Germline-derived CDR1 and CDR2 are MNHEY and SMNVEV (reference sequence). Patients were excluded for uncontrolled infection, other autoimmune disease, pregnancy or lactation. Diagnoses rested on clinical symptoms, serum thyroxine and TRAb, thyroid ultrasound and orbital computed tomography. TCR beta CDR3 regions were amplified from RNA transcripts. An initial round of RT-PCR targeting the TCR CDR3 relied on the HTBI primer set. Each CDR3 protein is one row after TCRdb ran MiXCR on the multiplex PCR reads. The sample lists about 640,000 distinct CDR3 sequences, approximately 14% occurring once.

Specimen: blood. The rearrangement uses TRBV27 and TRBJ1-2; D not resolved. The sequence was collected from a woman aged 45-59 years with Graves' ophthalmopathy. CDR3 DNA sequence: TGTGCCAGCAGATCGGACTCAAAGAGGGTTGATGGCTACACCTTC. This translates into CASRSDSKRVDGYTF.